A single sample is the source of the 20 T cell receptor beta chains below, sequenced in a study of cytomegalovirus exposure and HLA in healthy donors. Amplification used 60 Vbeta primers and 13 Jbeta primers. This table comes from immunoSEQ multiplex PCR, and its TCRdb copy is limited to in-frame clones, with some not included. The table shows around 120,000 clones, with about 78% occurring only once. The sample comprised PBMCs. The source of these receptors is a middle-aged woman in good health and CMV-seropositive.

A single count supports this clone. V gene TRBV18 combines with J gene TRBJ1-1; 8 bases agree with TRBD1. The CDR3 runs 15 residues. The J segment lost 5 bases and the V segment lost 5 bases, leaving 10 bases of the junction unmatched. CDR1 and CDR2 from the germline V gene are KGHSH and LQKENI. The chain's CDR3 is CASSVITGGWTEAFF. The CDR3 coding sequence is TGTGCCAGCTCAGTCATTACAGGGGGTTGGACTGAAGCTTTCTTT.

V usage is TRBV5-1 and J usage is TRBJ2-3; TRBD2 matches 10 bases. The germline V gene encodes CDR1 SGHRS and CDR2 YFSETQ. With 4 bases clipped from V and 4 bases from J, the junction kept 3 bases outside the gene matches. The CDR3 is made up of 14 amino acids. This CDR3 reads CASSSGGAADTQYF. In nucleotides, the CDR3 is TGCGCCAGCAGCAGCGGGGGGGCGGCAGATACGCAGTATTTT.

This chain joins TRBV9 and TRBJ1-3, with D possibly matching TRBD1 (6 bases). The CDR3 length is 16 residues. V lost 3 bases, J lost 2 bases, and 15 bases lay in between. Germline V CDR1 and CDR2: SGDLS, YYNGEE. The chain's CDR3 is CASSAQGGSAGNTIYF. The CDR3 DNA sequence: TGTGCCAGCAGCGCACAAGGGGGATCGGCTGGAAACACCATATATTTT.

The CDR3 coding sequence is TGTGCCAGCTCACTTACGGGGGGAGATACGCAGTATTTT. Its protein product is CASSLTGGDTQYF. The chain recombines TRBV18 with TRBJ2-3; 7 nucleotides align to TRBD2. CDR1 is KGHSH, CDR2 LQKENI, per germline. CDR3 length: 13 amino acids. Trimming at V came to 4 bases and at J to 5 bases, leaving 3 bases not matched to a gene. Filled out from reference TRBV18 and TRBJ2-3, the complete variable domain reads NAGVMQNPRHLVRRRGQEARLRCSPMKGHSHVYWYRQLPEEGLKFMVYLQKENIIDESGMPKERFSAEFPKEGPSILRIQQVVRGDSAAYFCASSLTGGDTQYFGPGTRLTVL.

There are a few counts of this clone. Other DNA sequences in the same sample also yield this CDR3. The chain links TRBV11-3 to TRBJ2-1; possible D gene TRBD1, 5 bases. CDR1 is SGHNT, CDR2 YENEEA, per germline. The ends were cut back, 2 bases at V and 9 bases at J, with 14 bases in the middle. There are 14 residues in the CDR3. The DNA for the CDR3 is TGTGCCAGCAGCTTATCAGGTGGGGCGGCTGAGCAGTTCTTC. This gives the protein CASSLSGGAAEQFF.

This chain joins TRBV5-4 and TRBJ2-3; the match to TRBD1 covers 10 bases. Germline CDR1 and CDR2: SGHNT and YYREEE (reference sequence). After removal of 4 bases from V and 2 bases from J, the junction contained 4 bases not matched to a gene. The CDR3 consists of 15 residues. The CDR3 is CASSPGTGATDTQYF. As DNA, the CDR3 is TGTGCCAGCAGCCCCGGGACAGGGGCCACAGATACGCAGTATTTT.

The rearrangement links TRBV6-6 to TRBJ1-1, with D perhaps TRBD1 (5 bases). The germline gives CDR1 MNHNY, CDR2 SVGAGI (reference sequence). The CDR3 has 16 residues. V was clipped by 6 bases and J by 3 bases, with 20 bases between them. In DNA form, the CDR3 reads TGTGCCAGCAGCCAGGCCAGGGCGGCGTCCGACACTGAAGCTTTCTTT. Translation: CASSQARAASDTEAFF.

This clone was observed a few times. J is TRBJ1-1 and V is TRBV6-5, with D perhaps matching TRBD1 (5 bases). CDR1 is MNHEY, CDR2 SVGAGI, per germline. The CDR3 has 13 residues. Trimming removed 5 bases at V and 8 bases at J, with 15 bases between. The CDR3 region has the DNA TGTGCCAGCAGTCCCCGACGACAGTCCGAAGCTTTCTTT. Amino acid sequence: CASSPRRQSEAFF.

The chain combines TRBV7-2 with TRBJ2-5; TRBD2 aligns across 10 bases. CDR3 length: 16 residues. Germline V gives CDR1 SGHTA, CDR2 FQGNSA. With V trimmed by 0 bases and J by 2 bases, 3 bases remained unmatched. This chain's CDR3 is CASSLAASGGQETQYF. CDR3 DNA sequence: TGTGCCAGCAGCTTAGCGGCTAGCGGGGGTCAAGAGACCCAGTACTTC.

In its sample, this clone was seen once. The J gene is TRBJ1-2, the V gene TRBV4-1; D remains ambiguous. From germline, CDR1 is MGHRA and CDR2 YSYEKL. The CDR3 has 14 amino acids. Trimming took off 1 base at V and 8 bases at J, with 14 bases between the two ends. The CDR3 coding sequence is TGCGCCAGCAGCCAAGGAACGGTAAATAGCGGCTACACCTTC. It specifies CASSQGTVNSGYTF.

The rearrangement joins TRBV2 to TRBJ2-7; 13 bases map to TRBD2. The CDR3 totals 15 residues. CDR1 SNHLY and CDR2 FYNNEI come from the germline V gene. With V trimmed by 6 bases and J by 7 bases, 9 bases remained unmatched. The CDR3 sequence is CASRPTSGGAGEQYF. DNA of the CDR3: TGTGCCAGCAGGCCCACTAGCGGGGGGGCGGGTGAGCAGTACTTC.

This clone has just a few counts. The CDR3 loop reads CASSHPNGANNEQFF. The CDR3 region has the DNA TGTGCCAGCAGCCACCCAAATGGGGCAAATAATGAGCAGTTCTTC. J is TRBJ2-1 and V is TRBV4-2, with D tentatively TRBD1 (5 bases). CDR1 and CDR2 from the germline V gene are LGHNA and YNFKEQ. Trimming removed 3 bases from V and 7 bases from J, with 16 bases in between. The CDR3 consists of 15 residues.

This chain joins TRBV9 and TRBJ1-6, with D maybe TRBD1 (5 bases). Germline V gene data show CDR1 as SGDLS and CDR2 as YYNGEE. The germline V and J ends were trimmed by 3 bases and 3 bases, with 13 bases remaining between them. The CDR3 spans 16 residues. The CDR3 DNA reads TGTGCCAGCAGCGCGGACAAGCCGGGCTATAATTCACCCCTCCACTTT. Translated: CASSADKPGYNSPLHF. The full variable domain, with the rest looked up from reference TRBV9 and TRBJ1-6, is DSGVTQTPKHLITATGQRVTLRCSPRSGDLSVYWYQQSLDQGLQFLIQYYNGEERAKGNILERFSAQQFPDLHSELNLSSLELGDSALYFCASSADKPGYNSPLHFGNGTRLTVT.

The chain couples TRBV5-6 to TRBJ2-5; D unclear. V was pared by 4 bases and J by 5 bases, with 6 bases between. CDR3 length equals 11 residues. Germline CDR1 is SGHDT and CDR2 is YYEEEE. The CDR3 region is CASSVRETQYF. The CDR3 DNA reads TGTGCCAGCAGCGTCAGGGAGACCCAGTACTTC.

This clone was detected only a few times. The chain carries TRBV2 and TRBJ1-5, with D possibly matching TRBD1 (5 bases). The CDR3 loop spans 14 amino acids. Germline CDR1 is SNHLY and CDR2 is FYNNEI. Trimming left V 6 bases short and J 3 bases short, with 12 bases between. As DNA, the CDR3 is TGTGCCAGCAGGGCTGACAGCGCCAATCAGCCCCAGCATTTT. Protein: CASRADSANQPQHF.

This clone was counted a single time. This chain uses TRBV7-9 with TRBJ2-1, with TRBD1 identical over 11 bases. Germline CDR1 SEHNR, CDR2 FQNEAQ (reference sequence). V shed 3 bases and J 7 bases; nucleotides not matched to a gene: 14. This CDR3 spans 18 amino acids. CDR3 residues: CASSFDRDRGTTVNEQFF. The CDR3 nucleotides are TGTGCCAGCAGCTTCGACCGGGACAGGGGGACTACCGTTAATGAGCAGTTCTTC.

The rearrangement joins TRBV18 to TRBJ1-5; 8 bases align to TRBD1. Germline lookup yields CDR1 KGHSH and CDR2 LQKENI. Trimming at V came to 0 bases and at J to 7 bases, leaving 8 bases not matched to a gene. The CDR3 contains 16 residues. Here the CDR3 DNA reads TGTGCCAGCTCACCACCGGGGGCAGGGGGCGGACAGCCCCAGCATTTT. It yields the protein CASSPPGAGGGQPQHF.

The CDR3 DNA reads as TGCGCCAGCAGTGAAAGCACAGAGAATCAGCCCCAGCATTTT. This codes for CASSESTENQPQHF. V is TRBV10-1 and J is TRBJ1-5; D unresolved. This CDR3 region has 14 residues. V was shortened by 3 bases and J by 4 bases, with 10 bases between the two germline ends. The germline V gene encodes CDR1 WNHNN and CDR2 SYGVQD (reference sequence).

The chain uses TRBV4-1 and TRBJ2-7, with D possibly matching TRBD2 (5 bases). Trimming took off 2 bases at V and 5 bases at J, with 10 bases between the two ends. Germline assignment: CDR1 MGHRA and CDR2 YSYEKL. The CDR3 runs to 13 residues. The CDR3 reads CASSQPFGDEQYF. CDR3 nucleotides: TGCGCCAGCAGCCAACCGTTCGGGGACGAGCAGTACTTC.

The CDR3 reads CASRGDTDEQYF. The CDR3 nucleotides read TGTGCCAGCAGAGGGGACACTGACGAGCAGTACTTC. V is TRBV28 and J is TRBJ2-7; possible D gene TRBD1, 6 bases. This CDR3 contains 12 residues. Looked up from germline, CDR1 is MDHEN and CDR2 is SYDVKM. The V gene lost 6 bases and the J gene lost 5 bases, with 11 bases spanning the gap. Full variable domain (remainder filled in from reference TRBV28 and TRBJ2-7): DVKVTQSSRYLVKRTGEKVFLECVQDMDHENMFWYRQDPGLGLRLIYFSYDVKMKEKGDIPEGYSVSREKKERFSLILESASTNQTSMYLCASRGDTDEQYFGPGTRLTVT.